The source of this T cell receptor beta chain is a study of CD8+CD57+ T cells in acquired aplastic anemia (dated by TCRdb to 2016 to 2018). At the level of the whole study: DNA extracted from sorted CD4+ and CD8+ cells had a mean of about 3.2 ug, with a range of roughly 0.2 to 27.4 ug. A CD8+CD57+ expansion meant a frequency higher than the mean frequency seen in healthy subjects. Findings and caveats that apply to the study as a whole: Between patients and healthy controls, no significant difference in CD8+ Simpson's diversity was found (P=0.060). Although twenty-nine CD8+ CDR3 sequences were shared by patients and controls, these sequences appeared highly expressed in patients and within the immunodominant clones of patients.

Patients chosen for sequencing had shown expansion of CD8+CD57+ cells by flow cytometry. Every patient had severe acquired aplastic anemia, diagnosed using the International Study of Aplastic Anemia and Agranulocytosis and Camitta criteria. No therapy had been received by the patients at the time of blood sampling. The study deep-sequenced TCR repertoires of sorted CD4+ and CD8+ blood T cells from severe aplastic anemia patients and healthy subjects. Patients were enrolled in the USA under clinicaltrials.gov protocols 00001620, 01623167, 00001397, 00071045, 00081523 and 00961064. Ficoll-Paque density gradient centrifugation was used to isolate peripheral blood mononuclear cells. Before DNA extraction, CD4+ and CD8+ T cells were sorted with FACS or magnetic beads. Genomic DNA was used as template for profiling of TCR beta VDJ combinations and CDR3 sequences. An Illumina HiSeq 2000 was used for TCR repertoire sequencing. The authors' analysis ran thus. Repertoires were assessed using TRBV/TRBJ rearrangement plots, CDR3 size and DJ length profiles, and Simpson's diversity index. The immunodominant clone was defined as the most abundant DNA sequence in deep sequencing data. CDR3 amino acid sequences were checked for sharing between subjects and were compared against published repertoires and the VDJdb database. TCRdb trimmed public reads at Q25 via fastp, called clones via MiXCR and kept in-frame beta chains. Every distinct CDR3 protein forms one entry, paired with its most common genes and DNA. In this record, the V and J calls reflect TCRdb's handling and not the investigators' own analysis. The sample has about 470,000 distinct CDR3 sequences on record, more than 25% of them singletons. The ten largest clones take up 0.75% to 0.95% of the sample.

There are many counts of this clonotype. What antigen it recognizes has not been identified. No qualities accompany the bases; no much larger clone lies one base away. Including the terminal cysteine and phenylalanine, the CDR3 comprises 13 residues. Here the CDR3 DNA is all that survives: 39 bases in frame from base 1. The germline ends are 16 bases apart after V is trimmed by 5 bases and J by 11 bases. The CDR1 and CDR2 encoded by the germline V gene are MNHNS and SASEGT. The sequence was collected from a human donor with aplastic anemia. The chain employs TRBV6-1 and TRBJ1-5, with the D gene not clear enough to name. Material for sequencing was sorted CD4+, CD8+, or CD8+CD57+ T cells (not recorded which) from PBMCs. The CDR3 region has the sequence CASSPTGREAQHF. The sequence in DNA is TGTGCCAGCAGTCCTACGGGTAGGGAGGCCCAGCATTTT.